This TCR beta chain is drawn from a study of blood T cell repertoires in COVID-19. Turning to the study itself: The United States, Italy and Spain provided the acute and convalescent COVID-19 samples.

Here immunoSEQ multiplex PCR was the method, and the copy in TCRdb shows in-frame clones only, minus some. The table lists tens of thousands of clones, 82% of them singletons, with 18% in the top ten. The sequenced sample was peripheral blood. The origin of this receptor is a human donor in a cohort sampled during active COVID-19.

DNA for the CDR3: TGTGCCAACCTATTACCGGGACAGCGCTCTTACGAGCAGTACTTC. Translation gives CANLLPGQRSYEQYF. V is TRBV6-5 and J is TRBJ2-7; the match to TRBD1 covers 7 bases. V was clipped by 10 bases and J by 4 bases; unmatched bases: 16. This CDR3 is built from 15 residues. The germline gives CDR1 MNHEY, CDR2 SVGAGI.